One sample yielded the 24 T cell receptor beta chains listed below, sequenced in a study of CD8 T cells in ankylosing spondylitis. Findings and caveats of the study: A TCR beta motif of 8 or 9 highly homologous variants appeared characteristic of ankylosing spondylitis blood.

A single record per CDR3 protein comes from TCRdb applying MiXCR to the 5' RACE reads. Seen here are about 420,000 distinct CDR3 sequences, approximately 20% observed once, and the top ten hold about 15%. No antigens are known for them. The specimen was blood, either unsorted or a sorted T cell fraction (not recorded which). The receptors shown here come from a male donor with ankylosing spondylitis.

The chain uses TRBV13 and TRBJ2-3, with unresolved D. Germline assignment: CDR1 PRHDT and CDR2 FYEKMQ (reference sequence). The CDR3 has 14 residues. Trimming left V 1 base short and J 2 bases short, with 7 bases between. The CDR3 loop reads CASSLEHLTDTQYF. The CDR3 nucleotides read TGTGCCAGCAGCTTAGAACACCTCACAGATACGCAGTATTTT.

The chain links TRBV20-1 to TRBJ2-7; 9 nucleotides line up with TRBD1. The germline V gene encodes CDR1 DFQATT and CDR2 SNEGSKA (reference sequence). The CDR3 length is 16 residues. With 3 bases clipped from V and 1 base from J, the junction kept 10 bases outside the gene matches. CDR3 in DNA: TGCAGTGCTAGTTCTTTCACCGGGACAGGGTCCTACGAGCAGTACTTC. Translating it yields CSASSFTGTGSYEQYF.

This chain links TRBV11-3 with TRBJ2-3, with 15 bases that match TRBD2. Looked up from germline, CDR1 is SGHNT and CDR2 is YENEEA. Germline trimming cut 4 bases from V and 6 bases from J; bases unmatched to any gene: 5. CDR3 length equals 16 residues. CDR3: CASSSGTSGRLDTQYF. In DNA, the CDR3 is TGTGCCAGCAGCTCCGGGACTAGCGGGAGGCTTGATACGCAGTATTTT.

CDR3 nucleotide sequence: TGTGCCATCAGAGGGACTAGCGGGAGGGCGGTGGAGCAGTTCTTC. Its protein is CAIRGTSGRAVEQFF. The chain joins TRBV10-3 to TRBJ2-1, with TRBD2 matching over 16 bases. The CDR3 is 15 amino acids. CDR1 is ENHRY and CDR2 is SYGVKD in the germline V gene. V lost 6 bases, J lost 10 bases, and 6 bases stayed unmatched.

This clonotype was detected a few times. V is TRBV6-1 and J is TRBJ2-7; 7 bases fit TRBD1. The germline CDR1 and CDR2 sequences are MNHNS and SASEGT. The CDR3 loop spans 14 amino acids. J gave up 4 bases and V 7 bases, and 10 bases lay outside the gene matches. CDR3 region: CASKNRDRSYEQYF. CDR3 coding DNA: TGTGCCAGCAAGAACCGGGACAGAAGTTACGAGCAGTACTTC.

J is TRBJ2-3 and V is TRBV29-1; D is tentatively TRBD1 or TRBD2 (5 bases each). V was clipped by 7 bases and J by 2 bases, with 13 bases between them. Per the germline V gene, CDR1 is SQVTM and CDR2 is ANQGSEA. The CDR3 totals 13 residues. Here the CDR3 DNA reads TGCAGCGCCCGGGACGGAACCACAGATACGCAGTATTTT. This codes for CSARDGTTDTQYF.

V is TRBV7-9 and J is TRBJ2-1, with 7 bases fitting TRBD1. V was pared by 4 bases and J by 4 bases, with 7 bases of the junction left unmatched. This CDR3 spans 15 amino acids. Germline V gene data show CDR1 as SEHNR and CDR2 as FQNEAQ (reference sequence). The chain's CDR3 is CASSSRDRSYNEQFF. CDR3 bases: TGTGCCAGCAGCTCCCGGGACAGATCTTACAATGAGCAGTTCTTC. The full variable domain, completed using reference TRBV7-9 and TRBJ2-1, is DTGVSQNPRHKITKRGQNVTFRCDPISEHNRLYWYRQTLGQGPEFLTYFQNEAQLEKSRLLSDRFSAERPKGSFSTLEIQRTEQGDSAMYLCASSSRDRSYNEQFFGPGTRLTVL.

The chain recombines TRBV6-6 with TRBJ1-2, with D possibly being TRBD1 (6 bases). CDR3 length: 13 amino acids. Germline CDR1 reads MNHNY; CDR2 reads SVGAGI (reference sequence). The germline V and J ends were trimmed by 2 bases and 8 bases, with 12 bases remaining between them. The CDR3 region is CASSYQGYIGYTF. The CDR3 bases are TGTGCCAGCAGTTACCAGGGGTACATAGGCTACACCTTC.

This clonotype was counted between two and nine times. The genes are TRBV6-5 and TRBJ2-7; D is ambiguous. CDR1 is MNHEY and CDR2 is SVGAGI in the germline V gene. Trimming shortened V by 1 base and J by 7 bases, and 14 bases separated the two germline ends. This CDR3 comprises 14 residues. DNA for the CDR3: TGTGCCAGCAGTTACTTATCGGGCCTAGGGGAGCAGTACTTC. Protein sequence: CASSYLSGLGEQYF.

This clonotype has a count of ten or more. V is TRBV5-1 and J is TRBJ2-1, with TRBD2 identical over 13 bases. Germline lookup yields CDR1 SGHRS and CDR2 YFSETQ. The J segment lost 0 bases and the V segment lost 5 bases, leaving 5 bases of the junction unmatched. The CDR3 spans 17 residues. The CDR3 coding sequence is TGCGCCAGCAGACTGGGACTAGCGGGGCGCTCCTACAATGAGCAGTTCTTC. This codes for CASRLGLAGRSYNEQFF.

The chain links TRBV7-9 to TRBJ2-1, with a weak D call TRBD2 (6 bases). The CDR3 totals 16 residues. Between the trimmed V and J ends, which lost 5 bases and 6 bases, there was a span of 20 bases. Germline lookup yields CDR1 SEHNR and CDR2 FQNEAQ (reference sequence). CDR3 protein: CASSPVVGGIRNEQFF. For the CDR3, the DNA is TGTGCCAGCAGCCCCGTTGTGGGGGGAATACGCAATGAGCAGTTCTTC.

Many counts were recorded for this clonotype. The chain joins TRBV20-1 to TRBJ1-2, with D perhaps TRBD1 (6 bases). Germline V gives CDR1 DFQATT, CDR2 SNEGSKA (reference sequence). The CDR3 extends over 13 amino acids. V was trimmed by 6 bases and J by 4 bases, leaving 15 bases between them. CDR3 amino acids: CSAIDRLGYGYTF. The CDR3 nucleotides read TGCAGTGCGATAGACAGGCTCGGCTATGGCTACACCTTC.

The V gene is TRBV30, the J gene TRBJ1-1, with D hard to call. Germline CDR1 and CDR2: GTSNPN and SVGIG (reference sequence). The CDR3 sequence is 15 residues long. V lost 3 bases and J 4 bases, leaving 18 bases between the germline ends. CDR3 loop: CAWRTLIGVPTEAFF. CDR3 nucleotides: TGTGCCTGGAGGACCCTGATCGGGGTCCCCACTGAAGCTTTCTTT.

This chain joins TRBV7-3 and TRBJ2-3; TRBD2 might be the D (7 bases). V lost 5 bases to trimming and J lost 4 bases, with 16 bases between them. Germline CDR1 is SGHTA and CDR2 is FQGTGA. The CDR3 is made up of 15 amino acids. The CDR3 spells CASSPRRGRADTQYF. The CDR3 DNA reads TGTGCCAGCAGCCCAAGGAGGGGGAGGGCAGATACGCAGTATTTT.

The chain is built from TRBV6-1 and TRBJ2-7; a weak D match, TRBD2 (5 bases). This CDR3 has 13 residues. Germline CDR1 reads MNHNS; CDR2 reads SASEGT. Trimming took off 6 bases at V and 6 bases at J, with 15 bases between the two ends. CDR3 region: CASSLDERSEQYF. CDR3 sequence (DNA): TGTGCCAGCAGCCTGGACGAGCGGAGCGAGCAGTACTTC.

The chain couples TRBV6-1 to TRBJ1-1, with TRBD1 matching over 7 bases. The CDR3 totals 14 residues. The V segment lost 6 bases and the J segment 1 base; nucleotides outside the gene matches: 5. Germline-derived CDR1 and CDR2 are MNHNS and SASEGT. CDR3 sequence reads: CASSWGQRNTEAFF. CDR3 nucleotides: TGTGCCAGCAGCTGGGGACAGAGGAACACTGAAGCTTTCTTT.

The genes are TRBV11-3 and TRBJ2-7; the match to TRBD2 covers 15 bases. Germline lookup yields CDR1 SGHNT and CDR2 YENEEA. V trimming: 4 bases; J trimming: 2 bases; junction bases outside the gene matches: 3. CDR3 length equals 16 residues. The CDR3 DNA follows: TGTGCCAGCAGCTCAGGGACTAGCGGGAGGACCTACGAGCAGTACTTC. This gives the protein CASSSGTSGRTYEQYF.

The gene calls are TRBV11-1 and TRBJ2-5; 7 bases line up with TRBD2. Germline trimming cut 1 base from V and 5 bases from J; bases unmatched to any gene: 16. Germline V lookup: CDR1 SGHAT, CDR2 FQDESV (reference sequence). The length of the CDR3 is 18 residues. CDR3 sequence reads: CASSLGTLKGRARETQYF. In nucleotides, the CDR3 is TGTGCCAGCAGCTTAGGGACCCTTAAGGGGAGGGCCCGGGAGACCCAGTACTTC.

The chain joins TRBV4-3 to TRBJ2-2; 7 nucleotides agree with TRBD2. The germline V gene encodes CDR1 LGHNA and CDR2 YSLEER. This CDR3 is built from 16 residues. The V and J ends lost 0 bases and 4 bases, in that order; junction bases with no gene match: 5. In nucleotides, the CDR3 is TGCGCCAGCAGCCAAGATTGGCTAGCGGTCACCGGGGAGCTGTTTTTT. This translates into CASSQDWLAVTGELFF.

V is TRBV5-1 and J is TRBJ2-2; D gene unclear. The CDR3 has 13 residues. The V gene's germline CDR1 is SGHRS and CDR2 YFSETQ. Trimming removed 2 bases at V and 4 bases at J, with 6 bases between. The CDR3 spells CASSFVGTGELFF. The CDR3 DNA follows: TGCGCCAGCAGCTTTGTTGGCACCGGGGAGCTGTTTTTT.

The chain couples TRBV20-1 to TRBJ2-1; D ambiguous. The CDR3 loop spans 14 amino acids. Germline V lookup: CDR1 DFQATT, CDR2 SNEGSKA (reference sequence). V was clipped by 5 bases and J by 1 base, with 12 bases between them. The CDR3: CSARPLLSYNEQFF. DNA for the CDR3: TGCAGTGCTCGGCCCTTGCTTTCCTACAATGAGCAGTTCTTC.

In nucleotides, the CDR3 is TGCGCCAGCAGCCAAGTACTTGCAACTAATGAAAAACTGTTTTTT. Protein: CASSQVLATNEKLFF. The rearrangement links TRBV4-1 to TRBJ1-4; D not resolved. The CDR3 spans 15 residues. The V and J ends lost 1 base and 0 bases respectively, with 6 bases between them. The germline V gene encodes CDR1 MGHRA and CDR2 YSYEKL.

This clonotype was picked up a small number of times. The genes are TRBV3-1 and TRBJ1-1; 9 positions match TRBD1. Germline V CDR1 and CDR2: LGHDT, YNNKEL (reference sequence). This CDR3 is 14 amino acids long. Germline trimming cut 2 bases from V and 12 bases from J; bases unmatched to any gene: 10. The CDR3 DNA reads as TGTGCCAGCAGCCAACTAACAGGGGGCTTGGATACTTTCTTT. As protein: CASSQLTGGLDTFF.

In this sample, this clonotype turned up many times. The chain is built from TRBV29-1 and TRBJ1-2; 7 bases are a match to TRBD1. Germline V gene data show CDR1 as SQVTM and CDR2 as ANQGSEA. V trimming: 6 bases; J trimming: 5 bases; junction bases outside the gene matches: 12. The CDR3 loop spans 14 amino acids. The CDR3 sequence is CSVGNQGGLYGYTF. In nucleotides, the CDR3 is TGCAGCGTCGGAAATCAGGGGGGGCTTTATGGCTACACCTTC.